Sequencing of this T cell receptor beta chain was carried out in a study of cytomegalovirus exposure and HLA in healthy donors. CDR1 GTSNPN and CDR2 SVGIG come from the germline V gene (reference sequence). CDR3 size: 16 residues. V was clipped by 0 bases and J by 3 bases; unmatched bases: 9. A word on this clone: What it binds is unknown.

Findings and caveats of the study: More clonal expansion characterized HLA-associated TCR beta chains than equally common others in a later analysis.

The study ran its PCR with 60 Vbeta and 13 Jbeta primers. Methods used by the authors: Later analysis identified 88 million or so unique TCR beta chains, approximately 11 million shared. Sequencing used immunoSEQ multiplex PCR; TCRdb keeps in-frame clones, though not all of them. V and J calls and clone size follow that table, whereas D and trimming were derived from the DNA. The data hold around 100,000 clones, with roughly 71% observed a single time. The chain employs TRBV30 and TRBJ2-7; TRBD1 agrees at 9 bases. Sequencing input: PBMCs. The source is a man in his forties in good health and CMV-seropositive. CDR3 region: CAWSVRGQGLRYEQYF. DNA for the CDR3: TGTGCCTGGAGTGTGAGAGGACAGGGGCTGCGCTACGAGCAGTACTTC.